This TCR beta chain was identified in a study of chemoradiotherapy in HPV16-positive cancers. In the study overall: Two HPV16-positive patients' cells yielded candidate HPV-specific clones and common motifs.

Concerning this clone: Antigen: not known.

Overall study results and limits: Candidate HPV-specific clones and E7-related TCR motifs grew in tumor during treatment. In HPV16-positive patients, HPV-responsive T-cell expansion tracked better recurrence-free survival.

Samples were taken several times over chemoradiotherapy. Generated by immunoSEQ multiplex PCR, the TCRdb table keeps only in-frame clones and is missing some. There are 9,500 to 15,000 clones in the sample; around 87% occur only once, and 2% to 3% lies in the top ten. Sequences were derived from blood, sampled from a patient who underwent chemoradiotherapy. The receptor comes from a human donor with HPV-associated anogenital cancer.

Written as DNA, the CDR3 is TGTGCCAGCAGTGAAAGCTTTTCCATTGACGACAGCAACACTGAAGCTTTCTTT. Protein product: CASSESFSIDDSNTEAFF. The J gene is TRBJ1-1, the V gene TRBV2, with a tentative D call TRBD1 (5 bases). Germline V gene data show CDR1 as SNHLY and CDR2 as FYNNEI. V was pared by 2 bases and J by 2 bases, with 21 bases between. This CDR3 comprises 18 residues. Variable domain in full (rest from reference TRBV2 and TRBJ1-1): EPEVTQTPSHQVTQMGQEVILRCVPISNHLYFYWYRQILGQKVEFLVSFYNNEISEKSEIFDDQFSVERPDGSNFTLKIRSTKLEDSAMYFCASSESFSIDDSNTEAFFGQGTRLTVV.